A single sample is the source of the 2 T cell receptor beta chains below, sequenced in a study of blood T cell repertoires in COVID-19. TCRdb keeps only in-frame clones here, not all; method: immunoSEQ multiplex PCR. This table holds 290,000 or so clones, around 84% found once. Specimen: peripheral blood. The receptors here all came from a man aged 65 to 79 with acute or convalescent COVID-19.

The V call is TRBV19, the J call TRBJ2-3; D might be TRBD1 (5 bases). The germline gives CDR1 LNHDA, CDR2 SQIVND (reference sequence). Trimming removed 3 bases from V and 6 bases from J, with 10 bases in between. This CDR3 is 13 amino acids long. CDR3 protein: CASSIGRGDTQYF. DNA for the CDR3: TGTGCCAGTAGTATCGGTAGGGGTGATACGCAGTATTTT.

The chain recombines TRBV11-2 with TRBJ2-2; D ambiguous. Trimming took 5 bases from V and 8 from J, leaving 12 bases between them. The CDR3 has 13 amino acids. The germline V gene encodes CDR1 SGHAT and CDR2 FQNNGV. CDR3 sequence (DNA): TGTGCCAGCAGCACCCTAGAGGTTGGGGAGCTGTTTTTT. Its translation is CASSTLEVGELFF.